This entry features one TCR beta chain sequence. These data belong to a study of blood T cell repertoires in COVID-19. Study-level information: COVID-19 samples, acute and convalescent, were from the United States, Italy and Spain.

The CDR3 loop spans 13 amino acids. V was clipped by 9 bases and J by 6 bases, with 14 bases between them. The germline V gene encodes CDR1 KGHDR and CDR2 SFDVKD. The assay was immunoSEQ multiplex PCR, and TCRdb's table has in-frame clones only and misses some. The data contain 60,000 to 80,000 clones, less than 90% of them singletons. The chain has TRBV24-1 and TRBJ1-5; TRBD1 is a possible D gene (5 bases). The TCR sequence derives from a man aged 50 to 59 with COVID-19, enrolled during active disease. What was sequenced was peripheral blood. The CDR3: CATQPGGTQPQHF. CDR3 coding DNA: TGTGCCACCCAACCAGGCGGGACTCAGCCCCAGCATTTT.